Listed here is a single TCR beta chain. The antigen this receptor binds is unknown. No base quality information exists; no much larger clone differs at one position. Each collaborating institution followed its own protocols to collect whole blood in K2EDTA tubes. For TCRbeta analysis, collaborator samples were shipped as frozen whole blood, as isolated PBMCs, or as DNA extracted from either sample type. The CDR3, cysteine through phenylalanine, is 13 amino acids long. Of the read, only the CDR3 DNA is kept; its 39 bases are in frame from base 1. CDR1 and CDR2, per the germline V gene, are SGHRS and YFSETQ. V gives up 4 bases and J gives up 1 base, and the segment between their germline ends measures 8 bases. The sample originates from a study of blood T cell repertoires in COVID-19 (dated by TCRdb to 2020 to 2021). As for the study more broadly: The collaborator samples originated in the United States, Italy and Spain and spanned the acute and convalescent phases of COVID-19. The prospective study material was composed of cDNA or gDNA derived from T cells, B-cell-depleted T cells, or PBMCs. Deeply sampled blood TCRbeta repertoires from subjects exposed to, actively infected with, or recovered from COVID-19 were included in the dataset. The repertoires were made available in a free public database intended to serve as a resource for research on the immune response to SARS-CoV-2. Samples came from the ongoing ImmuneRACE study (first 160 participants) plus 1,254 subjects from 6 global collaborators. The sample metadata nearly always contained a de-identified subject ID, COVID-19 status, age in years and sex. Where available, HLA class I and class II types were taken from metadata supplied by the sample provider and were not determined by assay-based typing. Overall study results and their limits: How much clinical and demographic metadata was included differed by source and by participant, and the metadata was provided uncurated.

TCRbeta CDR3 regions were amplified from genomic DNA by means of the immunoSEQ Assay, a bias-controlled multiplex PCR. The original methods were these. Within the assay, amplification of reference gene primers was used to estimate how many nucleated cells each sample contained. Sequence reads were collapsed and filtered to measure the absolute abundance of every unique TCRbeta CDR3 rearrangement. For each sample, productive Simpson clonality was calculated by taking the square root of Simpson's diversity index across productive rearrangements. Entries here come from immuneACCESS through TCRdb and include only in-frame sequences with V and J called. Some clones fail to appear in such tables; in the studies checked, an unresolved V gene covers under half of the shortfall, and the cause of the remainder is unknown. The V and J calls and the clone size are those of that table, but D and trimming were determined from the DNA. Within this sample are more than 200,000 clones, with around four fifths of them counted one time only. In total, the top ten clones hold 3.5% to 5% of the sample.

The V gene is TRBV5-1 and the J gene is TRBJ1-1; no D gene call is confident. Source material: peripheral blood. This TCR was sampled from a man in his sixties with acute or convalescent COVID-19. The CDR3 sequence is CASSVVGNTEAFF. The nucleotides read TGCGCCAGCAGCGTTGTCGGGAACACTGAAGCTTTCTTT.